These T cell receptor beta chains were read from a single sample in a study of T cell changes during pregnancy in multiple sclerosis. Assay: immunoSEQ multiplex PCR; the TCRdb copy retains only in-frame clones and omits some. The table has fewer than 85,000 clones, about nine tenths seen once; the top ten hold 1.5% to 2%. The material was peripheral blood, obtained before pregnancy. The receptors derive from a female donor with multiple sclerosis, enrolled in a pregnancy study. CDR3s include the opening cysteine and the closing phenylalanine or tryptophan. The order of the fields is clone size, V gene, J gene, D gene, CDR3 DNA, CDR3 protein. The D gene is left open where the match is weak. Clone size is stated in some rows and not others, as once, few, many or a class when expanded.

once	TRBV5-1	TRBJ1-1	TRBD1	TGCGCCAGTCGGAGACAGGGGGATGAGACTGAAGCTTTCTTT	CASRRQGDETEAFF
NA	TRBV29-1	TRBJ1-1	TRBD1	TGCAGCGCGGGACAGGGTAAGGCTTTCTTT	CSAGQGKAFF
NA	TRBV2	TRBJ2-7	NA	TGTGCCAGCACGGACGTAGGGGGGGGGCCATCGCACGAGCAGTACTTC	CASTDVGGGPSHEQYF
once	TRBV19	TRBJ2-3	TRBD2	TGTGCCAGTAGACCCCTAGCGGGCACAGATACGCAGTATTTT	CASRPLAGTDTQYF
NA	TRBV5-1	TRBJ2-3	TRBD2	TGCGCCAGCAGCCTTAGCGGGGCTAGCACAGATACGCAGTATTTT	CASSLSGASTDTQYF
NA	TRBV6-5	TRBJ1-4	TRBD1	TGTGCCAGCAGTAACACCGGGACAGGGGGCGAAAAACTGTTTTTT	CASSNTGTGGEKLFF
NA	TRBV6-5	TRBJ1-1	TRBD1	TGTGCCAGCAGTACCGAGGGACAGCTGAACACTGAAGCTTTCTTT	CASSTEGQLNTEAFF
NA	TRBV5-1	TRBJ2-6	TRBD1	TGCGCCAGCAGCTCCCTCCCGGGACAGGGGCGCCCTGGGGCCAACGTCCTGACTTTC	CASSSLPGQGRPGANVLTF
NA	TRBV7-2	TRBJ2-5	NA	TGTGCCAGCAGCTCCCAGGGCAGGCAAGAGACCCAGTACTTC	CASSSQGRQETQYF
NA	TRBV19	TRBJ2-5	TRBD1	TGTGCCAGTAGTATAGGCCAGGGGGAAATCGGGGAGACCCAGTACTTC	CASSIGQGEIGETQYF
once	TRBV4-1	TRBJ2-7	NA	TGCGCCAGCAGCCCTAGGCTGGGGGCGCGGACCTACGAGCAGTACTTC	CASSPRLGARTYEQYF
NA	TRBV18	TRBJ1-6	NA	TGTGCCAGCTCACCGTCCGGCGGTCTTAATTCACCCCTCCACTTT	CASSPSGGLNSPLHF
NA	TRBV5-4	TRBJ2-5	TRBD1	TGTGCCAGCCGGAGAGGGGGCAACGACCAAGAGACCCAGTACTTC	CASRRGGNDQETQYF
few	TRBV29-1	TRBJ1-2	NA	TGCAGCGTTGAGGGGCGGACGTTCGGCTACACCTTC	CSVEGRTFGYTF
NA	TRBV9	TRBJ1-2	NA	TGTGCCAGCAGCACGCGGTATGGCTACACCTTC	CASSTRYGYTF
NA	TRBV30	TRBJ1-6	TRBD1	TGTGCCTGGAGTGAGGGTGGGACAGGGGGCCGTCCCCTCCACTTT	CAWSEGGTGGRPLHF
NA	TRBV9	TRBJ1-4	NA	TGTGCCAGCAGCGTAGAGCCCAGGGGAGCTAATGAAAAACTGTTTTTT	CASSVEPRGANEKLFF
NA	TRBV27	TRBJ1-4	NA	TGTGCCAGCAGGGGAGCTAATGAAAAACTGTTTTTT	CASRGANEKLFF
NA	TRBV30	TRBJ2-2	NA	TGTGCCTGGAGTCCTGGGGGGTACACCGGGGAGCTGTTTTTT	CAWSPGGYTGELFF
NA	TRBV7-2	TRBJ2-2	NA	TGTGCCAGCAGCCTCATCGGGGGCACCGGGGAGCTGTTTTTT	CASSLIGGTGELFF
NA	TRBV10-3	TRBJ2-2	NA	TGTGCCATCAGTGTGGGGGGTACGGACAACACCGGGGAGCTGTTTTTT	CAISVGGTDNTGELFF
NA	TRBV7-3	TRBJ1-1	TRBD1	TGTGCCAGCAGCACAGGGGGAAGGGGCACTGAAGCTTTCTTT	CASSTGGRGTEAFF
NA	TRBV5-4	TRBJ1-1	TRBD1	TGTGCCAGCAGCATCGGACAGGGAATGAACACTGAAGCTTTCTTT	CASSIGQGMNTEAFF
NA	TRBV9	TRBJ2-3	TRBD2	TGTGCCAGCAGCGTTCGGAGCGGGGGGCTTAGCACAGATACGCAGTATTTT	CASSVRSGGLSTDTQYF
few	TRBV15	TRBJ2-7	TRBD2	TGTGCCACCAGCAGAGATCCTAGCGGGGGCTCCTACGAGCAGTACTTC	CATSRDPSGGSYEQYF
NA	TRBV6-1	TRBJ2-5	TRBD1	TGTGCCAGCAGACCTACAGGGGGCCAGTACTTC	CASRPTGGQYF
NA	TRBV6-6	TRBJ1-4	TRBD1	TGTGCCACAGGACAGGGAACTAATGAAAAACTGTTTTTT	CATGQGTNEKLFF
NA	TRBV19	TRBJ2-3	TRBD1	TGTGCCAGTAGTAGACAGGGCCGGGATACGCAGTATTTT	CASSRQGRDTQYF
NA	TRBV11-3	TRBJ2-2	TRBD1	TGTGCCAGCAGCGCAACAGGGGCCGGGGAGCTGTTTTTT	CASSATGAGELFF